This TCR beta chain was obtained from a study of shared clonotypes between healthy human individuals. Study overall: Per donor, CD8 memory used one plate, CD8 naive used two, CD4 memory used three and CD4 naive used three. Whole-study findings and limits: Generation probabilities of non-shared clonotypes were lower (relative to those shared by all four donors).

This clone was picked up a small number of times. Its antigen is currently unknown. Trimming removed 3 bases from V and 9 bases from J, with 9 bases in between. The length of the CDR3 is 12 residues. CDR1 MDHEN and CDR2 SYDVKM come from the germline V gene. Genomic DNA of each subset was evenly split across several immunoSEQ plates. Method: immunoSEQ multiplex PCR; TCRdb's copy keeps in-frame clones and lacks some. The sample lists approximately 1,500,000 clones, approximately 98% occurring once. Subsets obtained from CD4+ cells comprised CD45RA+ naive and CD45RA-negative memory cells. V and J are TRBV28 and TRBJ1-5; D unresolved. Sequenced material: naive CD4+ T cells sorted from blood. The subset here: CD45RA+ positively selected. The receptor comes from a young man in good health. CDR3 amino acids: CASSFGTRPQHF. The CDR3 region has the DNA TGTGCCAGCAGTTTTGGAACTCGGCCCCAGCATTTT.